The 28 T cell receptor beta chains reported below all come from one sample, sequenced in a study of blood T cell repertoires in COVID-19. Measured with immunoSEQ multiplex PCR; TCRdb has only the in-frame clones, and not every one. The sample includes around 180,000 clones, around 87% of them seen just once. Input material: peripheral blood. Source of these receptors: a man aged 40-49 years with active or convalescent COVID-19.

The chain uses TRBV7-9 and TRBJ2-5, with D possibly matching TRBD2 (6 bases). V was pared by 4 bases and J by 4 bases, with 13 bases between. The CDR3 loop spans 14 amino acids. Germline CDR1 is SEHNR and CDR2 is FQNEAQ (reference sequence). The DNA of the CDR3 is TGTGCCAGCAGCTACCACGCGGGACGAGAGACCCAGTACTTC. Translating gives CASSYHAGRETQYF. Supplemented by reference TRBV7-9 and TRBJ2-5, the full variable domain reads DTGVSQNPRHKITKRGQNVTFRCDPISEHNRLYWYRQTLGQGPEFLTYFQNEAQLEKSRLLSDRFSAERPKGSFSTLEIQRTEQGDSAMYLCASSYHAGRETQYFGPGTRLLVL.

The CDR3, as DNA: TGCGCCAGCAGTGAGTCAAGAGCGGGGATCTCCTACAATGAGCAGTTCTTC. Translation gives CASSESRAGISYNEQFF. This rearrangement joins TRBV10-1 to TRBJ2-1; 7 nucleotides align to TRBD2. V shed 0 bases and J 0 bases; nucleotides not matched to a gene: 5. This CDR3 region has 17 residues. Germline V CDR1 and CDR2: WNHNN, SYGVQD (reference sequence).

The chain employs TRBV30 and TRBJ2-3; 10 nucleotides agree with TRBD2. J was trimmed by 2 bases and V by 2 bases; bases with no gene match: 4. The CDR3 extends over 15 amino acids. Germline V gene sequence: CDR1 GTSNPN, CDR2 SVGIG (reference sequence). The CDR3 sequence: CAWSQRGGVTDTQYF. Written as DNA, the CDR3 is TGTGCCTGGAGTCAGCGGGGGGGAGTCACAGATACGCAGTATTTT.

The V and J genes are TRBV5-8 and TRBJ1-6; 10 bases line up with TRBD1. This CDR3 contains 14 residues. Germline V gene lookup returns CDR1 SGHTS and CDR2 YDEGEE. V dropped 8 bases and J dropped 5; count of bases not matched to a gene: 4. CDR3 protein: CARGQGRDNSPLHF. CDR3 DNA: TGTGCCAGGGGACAGGGGCGAGATAATTCACCCCTCCACTTT.

As DNA, the CDR3 is TGTGCCAGTAGTATCCTCAGTGGGACAGGCGATGGCTACACCTTC. The encoded protein is CASSILSGTGDGYTF. V gene TRBV19 combines with J gene TRBJ1-2; 8 bases fit TRBD1. This CDR3 spans 15 amino acids. Germline lookup yields CDR1 LNHDA and CDR2 SQIVND (reference sequence). With V trimmed by 3 bases and J by 6 bases, 9 bases remained unmatched.

The CDR3 is CAWKSGETEAFF. For the CDR3, the DNA is TGTGCCTGGAAAAGCGGGGAAACTGAAGCTTTCTTT. V is TRBV30 and J is TRBJ1-1, with D hard to call. The CDR3 is made up of 12 amino acids. V was pared by 4 bases and J by 5 bases, with 11 bases between. Germline V gene data show CDR1 as GTSNPN and CDR2 as SVGIG (reference sequence).

This clone has just a few counts. V usage is TRBV15 and J usage is TRBJ1-5; 7 bases align to TRBD1. V trimming: 0 bases; J trimming: 3 bases; junction bases outside the gene matches: 5. The germline gives CDR1 LNHNV, CDR2 YYDKDF (reference sequence). CDR3 length equals 16 residues. The CDR3 DNA reads TGTGCCACCAGCAGAGATCTGGACAGGAACAATCAGCCCCAGCATTTT. It yields the protein CATSRDLDRNNQPQHF.

The chain combines TRBV6-1 with TRBJ2-5; TRBD2 aligns across 14 bases. Germline V gene lookup returns CDR1 MNHNS and CDR2 SASEGT. The CDR3 is 17 residues long. V lost 2 bases and J lost 4; bases outside the gene matches: 6. CDR3 protein: CASSERRLAGGRETQYF. Here the CDR3 DNA reads TGTGCCAGCAGTGAACGAAGACTAGCGGGGGGGCGAGAGACCCAGTACTTC.

This clone was observed once. This CDR3 is CSAKKRDTQYF. CDR3 nucleotides: TGCAGTGCAAAAAAGAGAGATACGCAGTATTTT. The chain joins TRBV20-1 to TRBJ2-3; D not certain. CDR3 length: 11 amino acids. Trimming cost V 6 bases and J 5 bases, with 9 bases left between them. The germline CDR1 and CDR2 sequences are DFQATT and SNEGSKA (reference sequence).

The chain carries TRBV3-1 (or the pseudogene TRBV3-2) and TRBJ1-2; D is possibly TRBD1 (6 bases). Germline lookup yields CDR1 LGHDT and CDR2 YNNKEL (reference sequence). Trimming took 4 bases from V and 4 from J, leaving 31 bases between them. The length of the CDR3 is 20 residues. The CDR3 is CASSLTTPGEAKIPGYGYTF. The CDR3 DNA follows: TGTGCCAGCAGCCTCACTACCCCAGGGGAAGCCAAAATCCCCGGCTATGGCTACACCTTC.

The chain links TRBV5-1 to TRBJ2-3, with D unresolved. This CDR3 has 14 amino acids. The ends were cut back, 3 bases at V and 2 bases at J, with 10 bases in the middle. In germline, CDR1 is SGHRS, CDR2 YFSETQ. CDR3 loop: CASSSRFITDTQYF. In DNA, the CDR3 is TGCGCCAGCAGCTCCAGATTTATCACAGATACGCAGTATTTT.

The chain recombines TRBV28 with TRBJ2-2; 7 bases line up with TRBD1. V trimming: 3 bases; J trimming: 3 bases; junction bases outside the gene matches: 4. This CDR3 region has 15 residues. Germline lookup yields CDR1 MDHEN and CDR2 SYDVKM. CDR3 amino acids: CASSFQGVDTGELFF. The CDR3 nucleotides are TGTGCCAGCAGTTTTCAGGGGGTAGACACCGGGGAGCTGTTTTTT.

The genes are TRBV6-2 or TRBV6-3 and TRBJ2-7, with TRBD1 matching 7 bases. The CDR3 covers 15 residues. J gave up 5 bases and V 6 bases, and 13 bases lay outside the gene matches. From germline, CDR1 is MNHEY and CDR2 SVGEGT. Written as DNA, the CDR3 is TGTGCCAGCAGCCATCCGACAGGGCAAGGCAACGAGCAGTACTTC. This translates into CASSHPTGQGNEQYF.

The V call is TRBV5-5, the J call TRBJ2-5, with 10 bases identical to TRBD2. This CDR3 is 14 amino acids long. The germline V gene encodes CDR1 SGHKS and CDR2 YYEKEE (reference sequence). Germline trimming cut 4 bases from V and 7 bases from J; bases unmatched to any gene: 7. The DNA for the CDR3 is TGTGCCAGCAGCCTTTGGACTAGCGGAGGGACCCAGTACTTC. Translation gives CASSLWTSGGTQYF.

The gene calls are TRBV6-5 and TRBJ1-3; D not certain. Germline CDR1 reads MNHEY; CDR2 reads SVGAGI. This CDR3 contains 15 residues. V lost 8 bases, J lost 4 bases, and 18 bases lay in between. The CDR3 coding sequence is TGTGCCAGCCGGTTTCGAACCGCGGCCGGAAACACCATATATTTT. It yields the protein CASRFRTAAGNTIYF.

This clone was observed a handful of times. The V and J genes are TRBV19 and TRBJ1-1; D is unclear. CDR1 is LNHDA, CDR2 SQIVND, per germline (reference sequence). The CDR3 length is 14 residues. V lost 6 bases and J 3 bases, leaving 14 bases between the germline ends. CDR3 in amino acids: CASRGARLDTEAFF. CDR3 in DNA: TGTGCCAGTAGGGGCGCTCGGTTGGACACTGAAGCTTTCTTT.

The CDR3 nucleotides read TGTGCCACCGGGACAGGGGCTGGGGCCAACGTCCTGACTTTC. Translating it yields CATGTGAGANVLTF. This chain uses TRBV28 with TRBJ2-6; 10 nucleotides agree with TRBD1. This CDR3 is 14 amino acids long. V lost 10 bases and J lost 2; bases outside the gene matches: 2. Germline V CDR1 and CDR2: MDHEN, SYDVKM.

J is TRBJ2-7 and V is TRBV4-2, with a possible D match to TRBD1 (5 bases). The CDR3 sequence is 15 residues long. Trimming removed 1 base at V and 2 bases at J, with 12 bases between. Germline V gene data show CDR1 as LGHNA and CDR2 as YNFKEQ. The chain's CDR3 is CASSQAQGMPYEQYF. The DNA for the CDR3 is TGTGCCAGCAGCCAAGCCCAGGGAATGCCCTACGAGCAGTACTTC.

The chain combines TRBV10-2 with TRBJ2-1; TRBD2 aligns across 7 bases. This CDR3 is built from 11 residues. The germline CDR1 and CDR2 sequences are WSHSY and SAAADI. V lost 2 bases, J lost 12 bases, and 1 base stayed unmatched. Here the CDR3 reads CASSEREVQFF. The CDR3 region has the DNA TGCGCCAGCAGTGAGCGGGAGGTGCAGTTCTTC.

The chain recombines TRBV6-5 with TRBJ1-2, with 7 bases lining up with TRBD1. The CDR3 has 15 residues. Germline CDR1 is MNHEY and CDR2 is SVGAGI. The junction had 15 bases not matched to a gene; V was cut back by 8 bases and J by 6 bases. Here the CDR3 DNA reads TGTGCCAGCTCCAATCGACTAGGGACAGTTCATGGCTACACCTTC. As protein: CASSNRLGTVHGYTF.

V gene TRBV4-3 combines with J gene TRBJ2-1, with 10 positions matching TRBD1. This CDR3 region has 15 residues. The germline V gene has CDR1 LGHNA and CDR2 YSLEER. Unmatched junction bases numbered 4, after V lost 0 bases and J lost 8 bases. The CDR3 coding sequence is TGCGCCAGCAGCCAAGAAGGACAGGGGGTCGATGAGCAGTTCTTC. Its translation is CASSQEGQGVDEQFF.

The chain links TRBV2 to TRBJ2-3, with a possible D match to TRBD2 (5 bases). V lost 4 bases and J 4 bases, leaving 15 bases between the germline ends. Germline V gives CDR1 SNHLY, CDR2 FYNNEI. There are 15 residues in the CDR3. The CDR3 sequence is CASSGQTIGSDTQYF. The CDR3 nucleotides are TGTGCCAGCAGTGGCCAGACTATTGGCTCAGATACGCAGTATTTT.

This chain uses TRBV24-1 with TRBJ2-3; TRBD1 matches 11 bases. Germline trimming cut 2 bases from V and 5 bases from J; bases unmatched to any gene: 5. The CDR3 sequence is 16 residues long. The germline V gene encodes CDR1 KGHDR and CDR2 SFDVKD. CDR3 amino acids: CATSDSGTGGGDTQYF. CDR3 sequence (DNA): TGTGCCACCAGTGATTCCGGGACAGGGGGAGGAGATACGCAGTATTTT.

The chain links TRBV10-3 to TRBJ1-1, with 7 bases that match TRBD1. J gave up 0 bases and V 10 bases, and 14 bases lay outside the gene matches. This CDR3 comprises 16 residues. CDR1 is ENHRY, CDR2 SYGVKD, per germline. CDR3 coding DNA: TGTGCCACCCAGCCAAGACGGGACAGCATGAACACTGAAGCTTTCTTT. Amino acids: CATQPRRDSMNTEAFF.

This clone is a singleton in its sample. The V call is TRBV7-9, the J call TRBJ1-6; D is perhaps TRBD1 (5 bases). Germline values: CDR1 SEHNR, CDR2 FQNEAQ (reference sequence). V was cut by 1 base and J by 2 bases, with 12 bases left in between. The CDR3 is 17 amino acids. The CDR3 region is CASSLVYGGPYNSPLHF. The CDR3 DNA follows: TGTGCCAGCAGCTTAGTTTACGGGGGTCCCTATAATTCACCCCTCCACTTT.

The chain has TRBV6-5 and TRBJ2-1, with D maybe TRBD1 (6 bases). CDR3 length equals 14 residues. In germline, CDR1 is MNHEY, CDR2 SVGAGI. With 6 bases removed from V and 5 bases from J, the gap between germline ends came to 14 bases. Written as DNA, the CDR3 is TGTGCCAGCAGGCTCGGACAGAACAACAATGAGCAGTTCTTC. Protein product: CASRLGQNNNEQFF.

This sequence joins TRBV9 and TRBJ2-2; possibly TRBD1 for D (6 bases). Germline lookup yields CDR1 SGDLS and CDR2 YYNGEE. V lost 3 bases, J lost 0 bases, and 6 bases lay in between. The CDR3 sequence is 14 residues long. The CDR3 is CASSGGPNTGELFF. CDR3 DNA sequence: TGTGCCAGCAGCGGGGGGCCGAACACCGGGGAGCTGTTTTTT.

This sequence joins TRBV5-1 and TRBJ1-2, with D perhaps TRBD1 (5 bases). Germline CDR1 SGHRS, CDR2 YFSETQ. V was shortened by 4 bases and J by 4 bases, with 23 bases between the two germline ends. This CDR3 is built from 17 residues. CDR3 sequence (DNA): TGCGCCAGCAGCCCCAGCAGTGGGGCCCCGAAGGGCTATGGCTACACCTTC. Protein product: CASSPSSGAPKGYGYTF.